This TCR beta chain was captured in a study of breast tumors, draining lymph nodes, adjacent tissues (dated by TCRdb to the mid-2010s). For the wider study: Breast cancer patients provided tumor, adjacent nontumor tissue and axillary lymph nodes, and the study compared the TCR beta repertoires across these three sources. The study aimed to assess the relationships and possible T-cell exchange between tumor, surrounding tissue and draining lymph node repertoires in human breast cancer. Overall results and qualifications from the work: Rather than being directly demonstrated, the conclusion that tumor T cells originate in lymph nodes was presented as consistent with a hypothesis. T-cell repertoire diversity in tumors was found to be lower than in lymph nodes but higher than in nontumor tissue, and preferential V and J gene usage was observed. The data were considered consistent with most tumor T cells being derived from the lymph node and subsequently expanding within tumor tissue. The similarity between tumor and nontumor tissue repertoires was significantly greater in luminal-like breast cancer than in basal-like breast cancer.

This sample was sequenced with an Illumina HiSeq 2000. TCR beta chain libraries were generated by multiplex PCR amplification. The amplified TCR beta chain products were analyzed by high-throughput sequencing. Through fastp at Q25 and MiXCR, TCRdb rebuilt clones from the public reads, retaining in-frame beta chains. A single entry per CDR3 protein holds the most common genes and DNA from its merged rows. This sample gives some 170,000 distinct CDR3 sequences in total; approximately 30% of them show up just once. The ten biggest clones cover 3.8% of the sample. Lymph node samples were obtained from the axillary draining lymph nodes of breast cancer patients. A note on this clonotype: What this receptor recognizes is not known. No clone much larger than this one lies a single base away; base qualities are absent.

The CDR3 spans 16 residues, from the cysteine through the phenylalanine. The retained sequence is limited to the CDR3, 48 bases, with the frame set at the first base. Taken from the germline V gene (reference sequence), the CDR1 and CDR2 loops are MNHNY and SVGAGI. V is cut by 5 bases and J by 0 bases, and the space between the germline ends is 15 bases. The sequence was collected from a female donor with breast cancer. Some clones in this sample may be carry-over from other donors' samples. The specimen sequenced was axillary lymph node tissue. In this chain, TRBV6-6 is recombined with TRBJ2-3; the D region is possibly TRBD1 or TRBD2, each matching across 5 bases. The CDR3 sequence is CASSRGTYDSTDTQYF. The nucleotide sequence is given as TGTGCCAGCAGTCGAGGGACCTACGACAGCACAGATACGCAGTATTTT.